This record covers a single TCR beta chain. The authors extracted total RNA from unfractionated whole blood. This sample is part of a study of human T cells and chemical hapten exposure. V was clipped by 1 base and J by 2 bases, with 10 bases between them. Germline values: CDR1 LGHNT, CDR2 FRNRAP. The CDR3 has 15 residues. TCRdb called the 5' RACE reads again in MiXCR, with one record for every CDR3 protein. The sample records roughly 81,000 distinct CDR3 sequences, 7.7% being singletons. The chain joins TRBV12-5 to TRBJ2-3; D might be TRBD2 (5 bases). This sequence was found in a male donor in good health. The CDR3 DNA reads as TGTGCTAGTGGTTTGGGGAGCGGAAACACAGATACGCAGTATTTT. Protein product: CASGLGSGNTDTQYF. The entire variable domain, with the rest obtained from reference TRBV12-5 and TRBJ2-3, is as follows: DARVTQTPRHKVTEMGQEVTMRCQPILGHNTVFWYRQTMMQGLELLAYFRNRAPLDDSGMPKDRFSAEMPDATLATLKIQPSEPRDSAVYFCASGLGSGNTDTQYFGPGTRLTVL.